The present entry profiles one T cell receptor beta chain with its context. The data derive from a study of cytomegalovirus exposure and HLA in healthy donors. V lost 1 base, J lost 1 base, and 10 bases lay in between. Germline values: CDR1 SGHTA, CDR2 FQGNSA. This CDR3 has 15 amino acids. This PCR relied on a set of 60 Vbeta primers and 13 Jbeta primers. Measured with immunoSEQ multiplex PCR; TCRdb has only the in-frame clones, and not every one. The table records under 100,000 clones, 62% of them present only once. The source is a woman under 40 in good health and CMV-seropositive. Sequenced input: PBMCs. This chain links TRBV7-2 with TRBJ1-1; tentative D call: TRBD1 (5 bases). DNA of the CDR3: TGTGCCAGCAGCTTAGTAGAAGGGGCGAACACTGAAGCTTTCTTT. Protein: CASSLVEGANTEAFF.